Below, 18 T cell receptor beta chains from the same sample are listed, as sequenced in a study of T-cell reconstitution after alpha-beta-depleted transplantation in children. This sample's TCRbeta library carried unique molecular identifier barcodes. One entry per CDR3 protein results from TCRdb running MiXCR on the PCR reads. The repertoire includes about 220,000 distinct CDR3 sequences, roughly 18% of them detected once, and about 41% sits in the top ten. The specimen comprised PBMCs, mostly from graft donor cells, sampled 360 days after TCRalphabeta/CD19-depleted stem cell transplant. The receptors come from a male patient aged 2 to 9 who had a stem cell transplant for acute lymphoblastic leukemia, so the T cells may come from the graft donor.

This clonotype was counted a single time. The chain is built from TRBV6-1 and TRBJ1-4, with D perhaps matching TRBD1 (6 bases). The CDR3 is 14 amino acids. Trimming left V 8 bases short and J 7 bases short, with 17 bases between. Germline CDR1 and CDR2: MNHNS and SASEGT. The CDR3 nucleotides are TGTGCCAGCGGCAATTCTGGGGGGGCTGAAAAACTGTTTTTT. Its translation: CASGNSGGAEKLFF.

This rearrangement joins TRBV10-2 to TRBJ2-7; D not certain. Germline V gene data show CDR1 as WSHSY and CDR2 as SAAADI. Trimming removed 7 bases from V and 0 bases from J, with 16 bases in between. The CDR3 has 15 residues. The CDR3 sequence: CASKESSINSYEQYF. The CDR3 bases are TGCGCCAGCAAGGAGAGCAGTATTAACTCCTACGAGCAGTACTTC.

This rearrangement joins TRBV11-1 to TRBJ2-1; 8 bases line up with TRBD2. The CDR3 loop spans 16 amino acids. V trimming: 5 bases; J trimming: 5 bases; junction bases outside the gene matches: 11. CDR1 is SGHAT and CDR2 is FQDESV in the germline V gene (reference sequence). In nucleotides, the CDR3 is TGTGCCAGCAGCCGGTACTACAGCGGGGGAAACAATGAGCAGTTCTTC. This translates into CASSRYYSGGNNEQFF.

In its sample, this clonotype was seen a few times. The rearrangement joins TRBV6-1 to TRBJ2-4; 7 nucleotides agree with TRBD1. Unmatched junction bases numbered 12, after V lost 7 bases and J lost 0 bases. The germline CDR1 and CDR2 sequences are MNHNS and SASEGT. The CDR3 spans 17 residues. CDR3 bases: TGTGCCAGCATGTGGGCAGGGGGAAGTTTAGCCAAAAACATTCAGTACTTC. It yields the protein CASMWAGGSLAKNIQYF.

The V and J genes are TRBV7-9 and TRBJ2-1, with D maybe TRBD2 (7 bases). This CDR3 is 16 amino acids long. Per germline, CDR1 SEHNR and CDR2 FQNEAQ (reference sequence). Deletions cut 5 bases from V and 4 bases from J, with 18 bases between. The CDR3 region is CASSPPRGGEYNEQFF. The CDR3 DNA follows: TGTGCCAGCAGCCCCCCTAGGGGGGGGGAATACAATGAGCAGTTCTTC.

In this sample, this clonotype turned up a few times. The rearrangement links TRBV12-3 or TRBV12-4 to TRBJ1-3; D perhaps matches TRBD1 (5 bases). V gave up 5 bases and J gave up 4 bases, with 12 bases separating them. This CDR3 has 14 residues. CDR3 loop: CASSRPRAGNTIYF. The CDR3 coding sequence is TGTGCCAGCAGTCGCCCCAGGGCAGGAAACACCATATATTTT.

There are a few counts of this clonotype. V is TRBV10-3 and J is TRBJ2-7; D gene uncertain. The germline V gene has CDR1 ENHRY and CDR2 SYGVKD. V shed 4 bases and J shed 5 bases, with 9 bases lying between them. The CDR3 extends over 12 amino acids. The CDR3 bases are TGTGCCATCAGTGGACGGCCCGACGAGCAGTACTTC. This codes for CAISGRPDEQYF.

This clonotype was detected a few times. V usage is TRBV29-1 and J usage is TRBJ1-1, with a possible D match to TRBD1 (5 bases). This CDR3 spans 13 amino acids. Germline CDR1 SQVTM, CDR2 ANQGSEA. Between the trimmed V and J ends, which lost 8 bases and 0 bases, there was a span of 13 bases. The CDR3 region is CSTGGGMNTEAFF. CDR3 nucleotides: TGCAGCACCGGCGGGGGTATGAACACTGAAGCTTTCTTT.

This clonotype was counted only a few times. CDR3 amino acids: CASTLGTGNTEAFF. The DNA for the CDR3 is TGTGCCAGCACGTTAGGGACAGGGAACACTGAAGCTTTCTTT. This chain joins TRBV6-2 or TRBV6-3 and TRBJ1-1; 8 nucleotides align to TRBD1. Germline loops: CDR1 MNHEY, CDR2 SVGEGT. J gave up 1 base and V 7 bases, and 5 bases lay outside the gene matches. The CDR3 is 14 amino acids.

This clonotype turned up a few times. V usage is TRBV14 and J usage is TRBJ1-6; 10 positions match TRBD1. The CDR3 contains 16 residues. Germline values: CDR1 SGHDN, CDR2 FVKESK. Trimming cost V 3 bases and J 8 bases; bases outside gene matches: 7. The CDR3 DNA follows: TGTGCCAGCAGCCATCTGGGGACAGGGGAAGATTCACCCCTCCACTTT. Residues: CASSHLGTGEDSPLHF.

This chain connects TRBV4-2 to TRBJ2-2, with D possibly TRBD2 on 6 matching bases. Germline V gene lookup returns CDR1 LGHNA and CDR2 YNFKEQ. The CDR3 runs to 17 residues. Trimming pared 2 bases from V and 6 bases from J, leaving 19 bases between. As DNA, the CDR3 is TGTGCCAGCAGCCAACCCCAACTAGCCACCAGGGCCGGGGAGCTGTTTTTT. Amino acids: CASSQPQLATRAGELFF.

This clonotype was found a few times. The genes are TRBV12-3 or TRBV12-4 and TRBJ2-5; D is ambiguous. The CDR3 is 13 amino acids. Trimming took 2 bases from V and 0 from J, leaving 4 bases between them. CDR3 DNA sequence: TGTGCCAGCAGTTTACGGGACCAAGAGACCCAGTACTTC. This translates into CASSLRDQETQYF.

The chain has TRBV6-5 and TRBJ2-1; weak D call: TRBD1 (5 bases). Trimming took 2 bases from V and 6 from J, leaving 8 bases between them. The CDR3 sequence is 13 residues long. Germline-derived CDR1 and CDR2 are MNHEY and SVGAGI. CDR3 in amino acids: CASSYRGGNEQFF. CDR3 nucleotides: TGTGCCAGCAGTTACAGGGGCGGCAATGAGCAGTTCTTC.

This chain links TRBV28 with TRBJ2-2; 8 bases fit TRBD1. J was trimmed by 5 bases and V by 5 bases; bases with no gene match: 10. The CDR3 length is 16 residues. Looked up from germline, CDR1 is MDHEN and CDR2 is SYDVKM. CDR3 loop: CASSPAGQGGTGELFF. The CDR3 coding sequence is TGTGCCAGCAGTCCAGCTGGACAGGGTGGAACCGGGGAGCTGTTTTTT.

This clonotype was observed many times. This chain links TRBV29-1 with TRBJ1-4, with D maybe TRBD1 (5 bases). Trimming stripped 6 bases from V and 6 bases from J, with 11 bases between. CDR1 is SQVTM, CDR2 ANQGSEA, per germline. CDR3 length: 12 amino acids. The CDR3 reads CSVGTGDEKLFF. The CDR3, as DNA: TGCAGCGTCGGGACGGGAGATGAAAAACTGTTTTTT.

The CDR3 region has the DNA TGTGCCAGCAGTCGAGGGACGGCGTATTACGAGCAGTACTTC. It encodes CASSRGTAYYEQYF. The gene calls are TRBV3-1 and TRBJ2-7, with D perhaps TRBD1 or TRBD2 (5 bases each). Germline lookup yields CDR1 LGHDT and CDR2 YNNKEL (reference sequence). Trimming took 6 bases from V and 4 from J, leaving 16 bases between them. This CDR3 region has 14 residues.

The chain carries TRBV5-1 and TRBJ2-4, with D perhaps matching TRBD1 or TRBD2 (5 bases each). The CDR3 runs 17 residues. V dropped 0 bases and J dropped 0 bases, with 13 bases sitting between them. Germline V gives CDR1 SGHRS, CDR2 YFSETQ. Here the CDR3 DNA reads TGCGCCAGCAGCTTGGCCGTGGGGGAGTTAGCCAAAAACATTCAGTACTTC. Translation gives CASSLAVGELAKNIQYF.

The chain has TRBV6-5 and TRBJ2-3, with D perhaps TRBD1 (6 bases). Germline V gives CDR1 MNHEY, CDR2 SVGAGI. CDR3 size: 16 residues. The V end lost 0 bases, the J end lost 2 bases, and 12 bases lay between the germline ends. CDR3 amino acids: CASSYSGRGLTDTQYF. In DNA form, the CDR3 reads TGTGCCAGCAGTTACTCTGGCAGGGGTCTCACAGATACGCAGTATTTT.